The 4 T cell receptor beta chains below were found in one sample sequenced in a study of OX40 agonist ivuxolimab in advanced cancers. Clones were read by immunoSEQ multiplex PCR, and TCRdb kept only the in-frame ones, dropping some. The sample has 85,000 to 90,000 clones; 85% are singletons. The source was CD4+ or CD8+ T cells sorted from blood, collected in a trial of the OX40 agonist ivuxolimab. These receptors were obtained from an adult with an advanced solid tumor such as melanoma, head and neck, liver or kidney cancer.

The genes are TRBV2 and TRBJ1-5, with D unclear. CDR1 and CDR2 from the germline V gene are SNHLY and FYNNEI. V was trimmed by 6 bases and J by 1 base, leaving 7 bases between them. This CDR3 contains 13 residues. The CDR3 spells CASRGQSNQPQHF. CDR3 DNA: TGTGCCAGCAGGGGCCAGAGCAATCAGCCCCAGCATTTT.

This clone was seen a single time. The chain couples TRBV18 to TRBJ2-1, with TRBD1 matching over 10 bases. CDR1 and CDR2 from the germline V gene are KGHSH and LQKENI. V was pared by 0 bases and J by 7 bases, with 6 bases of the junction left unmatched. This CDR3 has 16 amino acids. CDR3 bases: TGTGCCAGCTCACCACCGAGGAGACAGGGGGCGAATGAGCAGTTCTTC. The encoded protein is CASSPPRRQGANEQFF.

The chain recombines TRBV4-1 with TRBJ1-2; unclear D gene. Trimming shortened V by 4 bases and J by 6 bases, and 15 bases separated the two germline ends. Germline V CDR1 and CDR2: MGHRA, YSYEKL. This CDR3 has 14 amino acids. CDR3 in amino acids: CASSREWMEDGYTF. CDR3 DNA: TGCGCCAGCAGCCGGGAATGGATGGAGGATGGCTACACCTTC.

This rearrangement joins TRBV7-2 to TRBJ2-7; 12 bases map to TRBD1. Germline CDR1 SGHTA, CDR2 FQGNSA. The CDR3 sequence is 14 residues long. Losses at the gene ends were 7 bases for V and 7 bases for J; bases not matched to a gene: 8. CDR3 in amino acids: CASKPRDRGREQYF. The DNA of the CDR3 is TGTGCCAGCAAACCGAGGGACAGGGGGCGTGAGCAGTACTTC.